This entry lists 9 T cell receptor beta chains sequenced from one sample in a study of shared clonotypes between healthy human individuals. The data were produced by immunoSEQ multiplex PCR, yet TCRdb's version contains in-frame clones alone and is incomplete. The data show around 1.1 million clones, around three quarters seen once. Sample: memory CD4+ T cells from PBMCs. The subset is: CD45RA-negative fraction. The receptor source for this set is a man aged 18 to 35 in good health. Some clones in this sample may be carry-over from other donors' samples.

The J gene is TRBJ1-1, the V gene TRBV5-1, with D unclear. This CDR3 comprises 15 residues. CDR1 is SGHRS and CDR2 is YFSETQ in the germline V gene. Trimming removed 0 bases from V and 7 bases from J, with 16 bases in between. CDR3 sequence (DNA): TGCGCCAGCAGCTTGGGTGGGCCATCCGTAATTGAAGCTTTCTTT. It codes for CASSLGGPSVIEAFF.

This sequence joins TRBV5-8 and TRBJ2-7, with 10 bases aligning to TRBD1. CDR1 SGHTS and CDR2 YDEGEE come from the germline V gene. J was trimmed by 5 bases and V by 5 bases; bases with no gene match: 10. CDR3 length: 15 residues. CDR3 DNA: TGTGCCAGCAGACCTCCCGGGACAGGGGTCCACGAGCAGTACTTC. Translating it yields CASRPPGTGVHEQYF.

A few counts support this clone. The DNA of the CDR3 is TGTGCCATCAGTGAGGGGACCAGGGCTTTCTTT. Translating gives CAISEGTRAFF. V and J are TRBV10-3 and TRBJ1-1; D perhaps matches TRBD1 (5 bases). With 2 bases removed from V and 11 bases from J, the gap between germline ends came to 9 bases. The CDR3 covers 11 residues. Looked up from germline, CDR1 is ENHRY and CDR2 is SYGVKD.

The chain employs TRBV5-5 and TRBJ1-1; D gene ambiguous. CDR3 length: 13 residues. The germline V gene encodes CDR1 SGHKS and CDR2 YYEKEE (reference sequence). V was trimmed by 2 bases and J by 4 bases, leaving 9 bases between them. CDR3 loop: CASSFPTSTEAFF. CDR3 in DNA: TGTGCCAGCAGCTTCCCTACTTCCACTGAAGCTTTCTTT.

A few counts support this clone. This sequence may be a read error, since a much larger clone differs from it by one base. The same CDR3 is also encoded by other DNA sequences in this sample. The chain joins TRBV11-2 to TRBJ2-5; D is ambiguous. Trimming removed 1 base at V and 5 bases at J, with 2 bases between. The CDR3 sequence is 11 residues long. Germline V gene lookup returns CDR1 SGHAT and CDR2 FQNNGV. The CDR3 protein is CASSLGETQYF. CDR3 nucleotide sequence: TGTGCCAGCAGCTTAGGGGAGACCCAGTACTTC.

Remarks on this clone: The sample contains more than one DNA sequence encoding this CDR3. The chain employs TRBV18 and TRBJ2-5; no reliable D call. Deletions cut 2 bases from V and 2 bases from J, with 6 bases between. The CDR3 covers 13 residues. Germline V gene sequence: CDR1 KGHSH, CDR2 LQKENI. The chain's CDR3 is CASSPVPQETQYF. The CDR3 bases are TGTGCCAGCTCACCAGTCCCACAAGAGACCCAGTACTTC. Variable domain in full (rest from reference TRBV18 and TRBJ2-5): NAGVMQNPRHLVRRRGQEARLRCSPMKGHSHVYWYRQLPEEGLKFMVYLQKENIIDESGMPKERFSAEFPKEGPSILRIQQVVRGDSAAYFCASSPVPQETQYFGPGTRLLVL.

The CDR3 loop is CSGVDNVYGYTF. DNA of the CDR3: TGCAGCGGGGTGGACAACGTGTATGGCTACACCTTC. The J gene is TRBJ1-2, the V gene TRBV29-1; D is possibly TRBD1 (5 bases). Trimming stripped 7 bases from V and 5 bases from J, with 14 bases between. The CDR3 is made up of 12 amino acids. Per the germline V gene, CDR1 is SQVTM and CDR2 is ANQGSEA.

This clone was observed a few times. This sample includes further DNA sequences coding for the same CDR3. The chain links TRBV27 to TRBJ2-7; 7 bases map to TRBD1. The CDR3 loop spans 14 amino acids. V was pared by 4 bases and J by 4 bases, with 7 bases of the junction left unmatched. Germline loops: CDR1 MNHEY, CDR2 SMNVEV (reference sequence). CDR3: CASSSRDRGYEQYF. The DNA for the CDR3 is TGTGCCAGCAGTTCCCGGGACAGAGGATACGAGCAGTACTTC.

V is TRBV7-3 and J is TRBJ2-2; possible D gene TRBD1, 6 bases. CDR1 is SGHTA, CDR2 FQGTGA, per germline. Trimming cost V 1 base and J 5 bases, with 17 bases left between them. There are 17 residues in the CDR3. The CDR3 spells CASSLIRAGEGTGELFF. In DNA, the CDR3 is TGTGCCAGCAGCTTAATTCGGGCAGGGGAAGGGACCGGGGAGCTGTTTTTT. Looking up the rest from reference TRBV7-3 and TRBJ2-2 gives the full variable domain: GAGVSQTPSNKVTEKGKYVELRCDPISGHTALYWYRQSLGQGPEFLIYFQGTGAADDSGLPNDRFFAVRPEGSVSTLKIQRTERGDSAVYLCASSLIRAGEGTGELFFGEGSRLTVL.